This T cell receptor (beta chain) was identified in a study of T cells after yellow fever vaccination. Whole-study results and caveats: The CD4 and CD8 compartments had a small share of their clonotypes in common. The booster saw the reappearance of most primary-vaccination clones (around 96% CD4, around 88% CD8).

For this clonotype: What it binds is not known.

TCRdb reprocessed the 5' RACE reads with MiXCR, giving one entry per CDR3 protein. The data contain 280,000 or so distinct CDR3 sequences, around 8.6% of them seen just once; the ten biggest clones take up around 3.5%. Germline V lookup: CDR1 GTSNPN, CDR2 SVGIG (reference sequence). The length of the CDR3 is 13 residues. The V gene lost 1 base and the J gene lost 8 bases, with 14 bases spanning the gap. This TCR was sampled from a man younger than 35 who received the YFV17D yellow fever vaccine. The specimen comprised CD4+ T cells sorted from PBMCs, sampled 5 days after the yellow fever booster vaccination. The chain employs TRBV30 and TRBJ1-2; no firm D call. The CDR3 region is CAWSESPSRGYTF. DNA for the CDR3: TGTGCCTGGAGTGAAAGTCCGTCTCGAGGCTACACCTTC.